The next 18 T cell receptor beta chains were all read from a single sample in a study of blood T cells in healthy people across ages (dated by TCRdb to between 2014 and 2017). The method was 5' RACE. Sequencer: Illumina HiSeq 2500. A second PCR of about 7 to 12 cycles was run with a J-beta primer mix and a sample-barcoded 5' primer. The raw public reads went through TCRdb reprocessing: fastp at Q25, MiXCR clone calling, in-frame beta chains kept. All rows with the same CDR3 protein become a single entry with the most common DNA and genes. For this sample the table gives 590,000 or so distinct CDR3 sequences, of which about 28% were detected only once. The biggest ten clones account for 15% to 17% of the sample. The sequencing sample was made of blood. The receptors derive from a woman older than 75 in good health.

This clonotype was recorded many times. The chain is built from TRBV9 and TRBJ2-1, with TRBD2 identical over 7 bases. Trimming at V came to 0 bases and at J to 9 bases, leaving 6 bases not matched to a gene. Germline CDR1 SGDLS, CDR2 YYNGEE. This CDR3 has 14 amino acids. This chain's CDR3 is CASSVVSGRGEQFF. The DNA of the CDR3 is TGTGCCAGCAGCGTAGTATCAGGGAGGGGTGAGCAGTTCTTC.

About this clonotype: This may be a read error, as it is one base from a much larger clone. The rearrangement links TRBV11-2 to TRBJ2-7, with 8 bases fitting TRBD2. The CDR3 consists of 16 residues. In germline, CDR1 is SGHAT, CDR2 FQNNGV. The CDR3: CANSVTGGGSSYEQYF. CDR3 coding DNA: TGTGCCAACAGCGTAACCGGGGGGGGAAGCTCCTACGAGCAGTACTTC.

V and J are TRBV29-1 and TRBJ2-1, with D possibly being TRBD2 (6 bases). The J call may be faulty, since TRBJ2-7 better matches the DNA end. The CDR3 extends over 14 amino acids. Germline values: CDR1 SQVTM, CDR2 ANQGSEA. The CDR3: CSGKDGSSYNEQYF. CDR3 in DNA: TGCAGCGGAAAAGACGGGAGCTCCTACAATGAGCAGTACTTC.

This clonotype has just a few counts. The chain employs TRBV7-9 and TRBJ1-5; perhaps TRBD1 as D (6 bases). This CDR3 is built from 18 residues. V was pared by 0 bases and J by 4 bases, with 19 bases between. Germline V gene data show CDR1 as SEHNR and CDR2 as FQNEAQ (reference sequence). CDR3 DNA sequence: TGTGCCAGCAGCTTAGCAACGGGGGGGGCAGGGAGTAATCAGCCCCAGCATTTT. Residues: CASSLATGGAGSNQPQHF. The entire variable domain, with the rest obtained from reference TRBV7-9 and TRBJ1-5, is as follows: DTGVSQNPRHKITKRGQNVTFRCDPISEHNRLYWYRQTLGQGPEFLTYFQNEAQLEKSRLLSDRFSAERPKGSFSTLEIQRTEQGDSAMYLCASSLATGGAGSNQPQHFGDGTRLSIL.

There are many counts of this clonotype. V and J are TRBV20-1 and TRBJ2-7; 14 positions agree with TRBD2. This CDR3 has 16 amino acids. Trimming removed 6 bases from V and 3 bases from J; junction bases left unmatched: 10. Germline CDR1 is DFQATT and CDR2 is SNEGSKA (reference sequence). The chain's CDR3 is CSAGTSGGLHYYEQYF. CDR3 coding DNA: TGCAGTGCCGGGACTAGCGGGGGATTACATTACTACGAGCAGTACTTC.

This clonotype showed up many times. This chain links TRBV4-3 with TRBJ2-5, with D possibly matching TRBD1 (6 bases). The CDR3 runs to 14 residues. The V and J ends lost 2 bases and 4 bases respectively, with 11 bases between them. The germline CDR1 and CDR2 sequences are LGHNA and YSLEER. CDR3 DNA sequence: TGCGCCAGCAGCCAAACCGGACAGACAGAGACCCAGTACTTC. Residues: CASSQTGQTETQYF.

The chain joins TRBV5-1 to TRBJ1-4, with 7 bases fitting TRBD1. From germline, CDR1 is SGHRS and CDR2 YFSETQ. The trim removed 2 bases at V and 6 bases at J, leaving 4 bases unmatched. There are 14 residues in the CDR3. CDR3 residues: CASSFRRGDEKLFF. For the CDR3, the DNA is TGCGCCAGCAGCTTTCGCAGGGGGGATGAAAAACTGTTTTTT.

V and J are TRBV5-1 and TRBJ1-1, with TRBD1 identical over 11 bases. The length of the CDR3 is 16 residues. The V segment lost 3 bases and the J segment 5 bases; nucleotides outside the gene matches: 9. Germline assignment: CDR1 SGHRS and CDR2 YFSETQ. CDR3 sequence: CASSWTGGMAWTEAFF. DNA of the CDR3: TGCGCCAGCAGCTGGACAGGGGGCATGGCATGGACTGAAGCTTTCTTT.

This clonotype was seen many times. CDR3 region: CSARGGTGLNEQFF. The CDR3 bases are TGCAGTGCTAGAGGGGGGACGGGCCTGAATGAGCAGTTCTTC. This rearrangement joins TRBV20-1 to TRBJ2-1; the D gene could be TRBD1 or TRBD2 (5 bases each). CDR3 length equals 14 residues. V dropped 1 base and J dropped 7 bases, with 14 bases sitting between them. In germline, CDR1 is DFQATT, CDR2 SNEGSKA (reference sequence).

This clonotype was found many times. This chain links TRBV20-1 with TRBJ1-2; D might be TRBD1 (5 bases). Germline assignment: CDR1 DFQATT and CDR2 SNEGSKA (reference sequence). The CDR3 has 15 amino acids. V gave up 6 bases and J gave up 1 base, with 18 bases separating them. CDR3 protein: CSAPSEDTHNYGYTF. Here the CDR3 DNA reads TGCAGTGCCCCCAGCGAGGACACGCATAACTATGGCTACACCTTC.

This clonotype came up a few times. The chain couples TRBV5-1 to TRBJ1-1; D call uncertain. Germline CDR1 is SGHRS and CDR2 is YFSETQ. Trimming shortened V by 3 bases and J by 1 base, and 7 bases separated the two germline ends. The length of the CDR3 is 13 residues. The chain's CDR3 is CASSWSENTEAFF. CDR3 DNA sequence: TGCGCCAGCAGCTGGTCGGAGAACACTGAAGCTTTCTTT.

This clonotype was observed many times. This chain connects TRBV29-1 to TRBJ2-1; D is perhaps TRBD1 or TRBD2 (5 bases each). This CDR3 has 12 residues. The V end was cut by 0 bases, the J end by 10 bases, with 10 bases between. CDR1 and CDR2 from the germline V gene are SQVTM and ANQGSEA. CDR3 in amino acids: CSVEERGGEQFF. For the CDR3, the DNA is TGCAGCGTTGAAGAGAGGGGCGGGGAGCAGTTCTTC.

This clonotype was seen just once. This could be a read error, since a much larger clone is one nucleotide away. The rearrangement joins TRBV20-1 to TRBJ2-4; possible D gene TRBD1, 6 bases. V was shortened by 2 bases and J by 7 bases, with 15 bases between the two germline ends. Germline assignment: CDR1 DFQATT and CDR2 SNEGSKA (reference sequence). This CDR3 has 14 amino acids. CDR3 DNA sequence: TGCAGTGCTAGACGGTCACAGGGTGGGAACATTCAGTACTTC. Residues: CSARRSQGGNIQYF.

The genes are TRBV28 and TRBJ1-4; no reliable D call. Between the trimmed V and J ends, which lost 5 bases and 0 bases, there was a span of 7 bases. CDR3 length: 14 residues. Germline assignment: CDR1 MDHEN and CDR2 SYDVKM. DNA of the CDR3: TGTGCCAGCAGTACCAGAGCAACTAATGAAAAACTGTTTTTT. This translates into CASSTRATNEKLFF.

J is TRBJ2-1 and V is TRBV5-1; D may match TRBD1 or TRBD2 (5 bases each). V was pared by 4 bases and J by 8 bases, with 16 bases between. The CDR3 totals 14 residues. Germline V lookup: CDR1 SGHRS, CDR2 YFSETQ. DNA for the CDR3: TGCGCCAGCAGCCCTGGGGCTAGCACCCATGAGCAGTTCTTC. Translated: CASSPGASTHEQFF.

This clonotype was recorded many times. This sequence joins TRBV27 and TRBJ2-7, with TRBD2 as a possible D gene (7 bases). Germline assignment: CDR1 MNHEY and CDR2 SMNVEV (reference sequence). The V and J ends lost 7 bases and 7 bases respectively, with 20 bases between them. The CDR3 loop spans 14 amino acids. The CDR3 nucleotides read TGTGCCAGCATCCAGGCGGGGGCCGGTAATGAGCAGTACTTC. Translated: CASIQAGAGNEQYF.

This clonotype was observed many times. V and J are TRBV9 and TRBJ2-1, with D possibly matching TRBD1 (6 bases). The CDR3 spans 15 residues. CDR1 SGDLS and CDR2 YYNGEE come from the germline V gene. V was shortened by 5 bases and J by 0 bases, with 12 bases between the two germline ends. CDR3 coding DNA: TGTGCCAGCAGTGTCACAGGGAGCTCCTACAATGAGCAGTTCTTC. Its translation: CASSVTGSSYNEQFF.

This clonotype came up many times. The CDR3 nucleotides read TGCAGCGTTGAGATAAGCACAGATACGCAGTATTTT. Translation: CSVEISTDTQYF. The rearrangement uses TRBV29-1 and TRBJ2-3; no clear D gene. Germline V gene sequence: CDR1 SQVTM, CDR2 ANQGSEA. V gave up 3 bases and J gave up 0 bases, with 4 bases separating them. This CDR3 has 12 residues.